This entry is about one T cell receptor (beta chain). The CDR3 runs to 14 residues. V lost 2 bases, J lost 5 bases, and 13 bases lay in between. Germline V gene lookup returns CDR1 LGHDT and CDR2 YNNKEL (reference sequence). The data were taken from a study of blood T cell repertoires in COVID-19. The wider study: Samples of COVID-19 (acute and convalescent) were obtained from the United States, Italy and Spain.

In the original workflow: Nucleated cell number was recorded as an estimate derived from reference gene primer amplification. Only in-frame clones appear in the TCRdb table, and some are missing; sequencing was by immunoSEQ multiplex PCR. For V, J and clone size, that table is used; D and trimming come from the DNA. This table holds fewer than 150,000 clones, more than 75% found once. Material: peripheral blood. This receptor was obtained from a woman aged 50 to 60 who had recovered from COVID-19. The chain combines TRBV3-1 (or the pseudogene TRBV3-2) with TRBJ2-7; a possible D gene is TRBD1 (5 bases). The DNA for the CDR3 is TGTGCCAGCAGCCAATCAGGGTTCCCCGACGAGCAGTACTTC. It is translated as CASSQSGFPDEQYF.